The source of this TCR beta chain is a study of CD8 T cell repertoires and HIV-1 epitope variants. Study overall: IL-2, IL-7 and IL-15 were added on days 3 and 7 of roughly ten-day cultures. The baseline condition was 1M T cells left uncultured.

Produced via immunoSEQ multiplex PCR; TCRdb's table is partial and in-frame only. This sample has about 5,500 clones, with approximately 70% found just once. Comments on this clone: As yet, its antigen is unknown.

The germline V and J ends were trimmed by 4 bases and 5 bases, with 18 bases remaining between them. Germline lookup yields CDR1 SGHRS and CDR2 YFSETQ. This CDR3 contains 15 residues. This chain connects TRBV5-1 to TRBJ2-5; tentatively, D is TRBD1 or TRBD2 (5 bases each). The sequenced sample was cultured CD8+ T cells derived from PBMCs. The TCR sequence derives from a male donor with HIV. The CDR3 nucleotides read TGCGCCAGCAGCGAGGGACGGAGTAGTTGGGAGACCCAGTACTTC. Residues: CASSEGRSSWETQYF.